Listed below are T cell receptor beta chains from one sample, sequenced in a study of neurological immune-mediated disorders. One entry per CDR3 protein, called by TCRdb with MiXCR from the 5' RACE reads. Altogether 71,000 or so distinct CDR3 sequences are present, roughly 13% being singletons, with the ten largest covering roughly 4.5%. Sequencing was performed on PBMCs. The receptors derive from a female donor with HTLV-1-associated myelopathy (HAM/TSP). Both conserved end residues are part of each CDR3. Each record gives: clone size, J gene, V gene, D gene, CDR3 DNA, CDR3 protein. A D gene is named only where the DNA matches it firmly. Rows may omit the clone size; those that give it use once, few, many or a size class.

few TRBJ1-2 TRBV7-8 TRBD1 TGTGCCAGCAGCTTAACCGGGACAGGTCGCTATGGCTACACCTTC CASSLTGTGRYGYTF
few TRBJ2-7 TRBV6-5 . TGTGCCACCTCTAACCCTTATTCCTACGAGCAGTACTTC CATSNPYSYEQYF
. TRBJ2-7 TRBV27 TRBD1 TGTGCCAGCAGTCCACTCCCCGGGACAGACACCTACGAGCAGTACTTC CASSPLPGTDTYEQYF
many TRBJ2-5 TRBV7-7 . TGTGCCAGCAGCTTAGGGGGCAGGCAGACCCAGTACTTC CASSLGGRQTQYF
many TRBJ2-1 TRBV5-1 . TGCGCCAGCAGCTTGGATGGGGACGATGAGCAGTTCTTC CASSLDGDDEQFF
many TRBJ1-3 TRBV2 . TGTGCCAGCAGCCAGGACTCTGGAAACACCATATATTTT CASSQDSGNTIYF
many TRBJ2-7 TRBV7-2 TRBD1 TGTGCCAGCAGCTTAGGGACAGGAGCGTACGAGCAGTACTTC CASSLGTGAYEQYF
many TRBJ2-7 TRBV5-1 TRBD1 TGCGCCAGCAGCTTGGACCCCGGGCAGGGGGCCTACGAGCAGTACTTC CASSLDPGQGAYEQYF
many TRBJ2-1 TRBV7-2 . TGTGCCAGCAGCGACTTGGGCGGGCCGACCTACAATGAGCAGTTCTTC CASSDLGGPTYNEQFF
many TRBJ2-2 TRBV27 TRBD1 TGTGCCAGCAGTTTACTCACAGGGGGCACCGGGGAGCTGTTTTTT CASSLLTGGTGELFF
. TRBJ2-7 TRBV5-1 . TGCGCCAGCAGCCAACGAACTGGTGGAGGATTTTCCTACGAGCAGTACTTC CASSQRTGGGFSYEQYF
many TRBJ2-2 TRBV20-1 TRBD2 TGCAGTGCTAGTCGGGGGGGCTCGAAGAACACCGGGGAGCTGTTTTTT CSASRGGSKNTGELFF
many TRBJ2-7 TRBV6-5 TRBD1 TGTGCCAGCAGTTACGGGACAGGGGTCCGCGAGCAGTACTTC CASSYGTGVREQYF
many TRBJ2-4 TRBV28 . TGTGCCAGCAGTTTATTTCAGGGTGTGAGAACCAAAAACATTCAGTACTTC CASSLFQGVRTKNIQYF
many TRBJ2-1 TRBV5-1 TRBD1 TGCGCCAGCAGCTCTTCAGGGGGCGCCAGGAATGAGCAGTTCTTC CASSSSGGARNEQFF
few TRBJ2-5 TRBV6-5 . TGTGCCAGCAGTTACTCGCCCACAGGGTCCCAAGAGACCCAGTACTTC CASSYSPTGSQETQYF
many TRBJ2-1 TRBV5-1 . TGCGCCAGCAGTAGGCGGGACAATGAGCAGTTCTTC CASSRRDNEQFF
many TRBJ2-3 TRBV20-1 . TGCAGTGCTAATTCTAGGGTGGGGGCAGATACGCAGTATTTT CSANSRVGADTQYF
few TRBJ2-1 TRBV18 TRBD2 TGTGCCAGCTCACCACCTCGGGGGGATGAGCAGTTCTTC CASSPPRGDEQFF
many TRBJ2-1 TRBV24-1 TRBD1 TGTGCCACCAGTGATCGGGACAGGGGTACAACTGAGCAGTTCTTC CATSDRDRGTTEQFF
. TRBJ1-4 TRBV7-9 . TGTGCCAGCAGCTTTGGGGCAGCTAATGAAAAACTGTTTTTT CASSFGAANEKLFF
many TRBJ2-5 TRBV20-1 TRBD2 TGCAGTGCTGGGACTAGCGGGAAAAGAAAGACCCAGTACTTC CSAGTSGKRKTQYF
many TRBJ2-7 TRBV28 TRBD1 TGTGCCAGCAGTTCCTTACCGGGACAGGGGTTTTACGAGCAGTACTTC CASSSLPGQGFYEQYF
. TRBJ2-3 TRBV5-8 TRBD2 TGTGCCATCAGCTCCTGGACTAGCGGGGGGGCACGGACAGATACGCAGTATTTT CAISSWTSGGARTDTQYF
many TRBJ2-1 TRBV6-2/TRBV6-3 . TGTGCCAGCAGTTATCGGGGGACAGCTATCTTTAGCTCCTACAATGAGCAGTTCTTC CASSYRGTAIFSSYNEQFF
many TRBJ2-1 TRBV10-2 . TGCGCCAGCAGTGTTCGCGGAGGGATGTTATACAATGAGCAGTTCTTC CASSVRGGMLYNEQFF
many TRBJ2-1 TRBV2 TRBD2 TGTGCCAGCAGTGAACGTCGGGGGGTTCCGGACAATGAGCAGTTCTTC CASSERRGVPDNEQFF
many TRBJ1-1 TRBV5-1 TRBD1 TGCGCCAGCAGCACAACAGGGGGCATAGGAGCGGCTGAAGCTTTCTTT CASSTTGGIGAAEAFF
. TRBJ1-1 TRBV12-3/TRBV12-4 . TGTGCCAGCACCATGAATGCTGCTGAAGCTTTCTTT CASTMNAAEAFF
. TRBJ1-1 TRBV7-2 . TGTGCCAGCAATGGGCGGGTCGGGAACACTGAAGCTTTCTTT CASNGRVGNTEAFF
many TRBJ2-2 TRBV12-3/TRBV12-4 . TGTGCCAGCAGACCCTACCCCGGTTCCGGGGAGCTGTTTTTT CASRPYPGSGELFF
many TRBJ2-2 TRBV6-2/TRBV6-3 TRBD1 TGTGCCACCCGACAAGGGGGCCGATTTACCGGGGAGCTGTTTTTT CATRQGGRFTGELFF
many TRBJ2-2 TRBV5-1 TRBD2 TGCGCCAGCAGCTTGGCGCTAGCGGCGAACACCGGGGAGCTGTTTTTT CASSLALAANTGELFF
medium-sized TRBJ2-1 TRBV20-1 TRBD2 TGCAGTGCTACCCCGTCTAGCGGGGATTACAATGAGCAGTTCTTC CSATPSSGDYNEQFF
. TRBJ2-7 TRBV2 . TGTGCCAGCAGTGAGGAGGGCGTCCCCTACGAGCAGTACTTC CASSEEGVPYEQYF
many TRBJ2-7 TRBV27 TRBD1 TGTGCCAGCAGTTTATTGGGGACAGGGACCTACGAGCAGTACTTC CASSLLGTGTYEQYF
many TRBJ1-1 TRBV4-1 . TGCGCCAGCAGCCCGAGGGAATGGTACAGGGTTGGGAGCTGGGAAGCTTTCTTT CASSPREWYRVGSWEAFF
many TRBJ2-7 TRBV5-6 TRBD1 TGTGCCAGCAGCGTGGACAGGGACGACGAGCAGTACTTC CASSVDRDDEQYF
many TRBJ2-7 TRBV6-5 . TGTGCCAGCAGCCCTCGACGAAGCTCCTACGAGCAGTACTTC CASSPRRSSYEQYF
many TRBJ2-3 TRBV27 TRBD2 TGTGCCAGCAGCCAGGGACTAGCGGGTCTCACAGATACGCAGTATTTT CASSQGLAGLTDTQYF
many TRBJ2-7 TRBV5-1 TRBD1 TGCGCCAGCAGCGCGACACCCGGGACAGGGGGCAGCGAGCAGTACTTC CASSATPGTGGSEQYF
. TRBJ2-7 TRBV28 . TGTGCCAGCAGGCCGGCAGGGGACACCTACGAGCAGTACTTC CASRPAGDTYEQYF
many TRBJ2-1 TRBV5-5 . TGTGCCAGCAGCGGCGGGCGGAGCTCCTACAATGAGCAGTTCTTC CASSGGRSSYNEQFF
. TRBJ2-3 TRBV5-1 . TGCGCCAGCAGCTTGGTAACGGGGATGCAAAATACGCAGTATTTT CASSLVTGMQNTQYF
many TRBJ1-2 TRBV28 TRBD1 TGTGCCAGCAGTTCTACAGGGGAAGCTAACTATGGCTACACCTTC CASSSTGEANYGYTF
many TRBJ1-1 TRBV12-3/TRBV12-4 . TGTGCCAGCAGCCCGCCCGCCGGGCGAGTAATGAACACTGAAGCTTTCTTT CASSPPAGRVMNTEAFF
many TRBJ1-1 TRBV9 . TGTGCCAGCAGCGTAGGTCAAGGGAGAAATACTGAAGCTTTCTTT CASSVGQGRNTEAFF
. TRBJ2-5 TRBV5-4 . TGTGCCAGCAGCCCCCATGAGGGAGAGACCCAGTACTTC CASSPHEGETQYF
many TRBJ2-3 TRBV10-3 TRBD2 TGTGCCATCGAACTAGCGGGGGTTGATACGCAGTATTTT CAIELAGVDTQYF
few TRBJ2-7 TRBV5-1 TRBD1 TGCGCCAGCAGTCCAGAACTTGCCGGGACAGGGTACGAGCAGTACTTC CASSPELAGTGYEQYF
many TRBJ2-7 TRBV20-1 . TGCAGTGCCCCAAAGGGGGCAGGGGGGGTCTACGAGCAGTACTTC CSAPKGAGGVYEQYF
many TRBJ2-2 TRBV28 . TGTGCCAGCAGTCAATCCACTAACCCGGGCACCGGGGAGCTGTTTTTT CASSQSTNPGTGELFF
few TRBJ2-3 TRBV19 . TGTGCCAGTAGTCCCAGGCCCTTGGTCTTAAATACGCAGTATTTT CASSPRPLVLNTQYF
. TRBJ2-7 TRBV29-1 . TGCAGCGTTGCGCGGACACCCTACGAGCAGTACTTC CSVARTPYEQYF
many TRBJ2-3 TRBV5-1 TRBD2 TGCGCCAGCAGCTTTACTAGCGGGGTGGTGGATACGCAGTATTTT CASSFTSGVVDTQYF
many TRBJ2-7 TRBV5-6 TRBD1 TGTGCCAGCAGCTTAGACAGGGGATTATACGAGCAGTACTTC CASSLDRGLYEQYF
few TRBJ2-7 TRBV6-5 TRBD2 TGTGCCAGCAGCCAACGGACTAGCGGGGCTGGCGAGCAGTACTTC CASSQRTSGAGEQYF
many TRBJ2-7 TRBV15 . TGTGCTACCAGCAGGGGGGGAGGGACCTCCTACGAGCAGTACTTC CATSRGGGTSYEQYF
many TRBJ2-3 TRBV6-5 . TGTGCCAGCAGTACCATCCGGGCCCCGCAGTATTTT CASSTIRAPQYF
many TRBJ2-6 TRBV5-1 . TGCGCCAGCAGCTTCGACGGTGACGCTGGGGCCAACGTCCTGACTTTC CASSFDGDAGANVLTF